In this sample, the clone carrying this T cell receptor (beta chain) is medium-sized (0.01 to 0.1%). Its antigen is unknown. The sample is drawn from a study of T cell repertoires in aging, cancer and after chemotherapy. Study as a whole: Donor ages fell into six groups from 30 or younger up to 70 or older. Chronic lymphocytic leukemia patients on fludarabine- or bendamustine-based regimens gave paired samples before and after chemotherapy. The whole study produced a dataset of several million TCR reads. General observations from the study: Loss of evenness, beyond lost richness, contributed to age-related TCR diversity decline in cancer patients.

Rearranged V-D-J TRB sequences were amplified with a mixed TRB-A/B primer pool. TCRdb recomputed calls from the multiplex PCR reads with MiXCR, one row per CDR3 protein. Here the sample spans more than 8,000 distinct CDR3 sequences, around 25% being singletons. TCR beta rearrangements were amplified from peripheral blood genomic DNA. CDR3 length: 15 residues. The germline V gene has CDR1 LNHDA and CDR2 SQIVND (reference sequence). V was pared by 7 bases and J by 1 base, with 4 bases of the junction left unmatched. Sequenced input: blood. The gene calls are TRBV19 and TRBJ2-1, with 10 bases that match TRBD2. This sequence originates from a human donor with a blood cancer. The CDR3 is CASKATSGSYNEQFF. CDR3 nucleotides: TGTGCCAGTAAAGCGACTAGCGGGTCCTACAATGAGCAGTTCTTC.